This T cell receptor beta chain was documented in a study of metastatic and nonmetastatic thyroid tumors. Turning to the study itself: Malignant and benign thyroid patients had repertoires compared in peripheral blood and tumor or nodule tissue. Points from the study as a whole: Malignant tumors reportedly showed significantly higher TCR beta diversity than benign nodules in both blood and tumor.

Ten or more counts support this clone. Its antigen is not known. TCRdb redid the clone calls on the PCR reads using MiXCR. The top ten hold 12% of the sample, which has roughly 13,000 clones, approximately 30% seen once. Prior to thyroid surgery, none of the patients had received any treatment. Germline-derived CDR1 and CDR2 are SGHVS and FNYEAQ. Trimming took 1 base from V and 8 from J, leaving 18 bases between them. CDR3 size: 16 residues. The specimen was tumor tissue. The chain carries TRBV7-6 and TRBJ2-1, with D tentatively TRBD2 (5 bases). This TCR was recovered from a female donor with papillary thyroid cancer or a benign thyroid nodule (not recorded which). Some clones in this sample may be carry-over from other donors' samples. The CDR3 nucleotides read TGTGCCAGCAGCTTAGTTATCGGCGGGTCCCATTATGAGCAGTTCTTC. The encoded protein is CASSLVIGGSHYEQFF.